The rows below give T cell receptor beta chains drawn from one sample of a study of OX40 agonist ivuxolimab in advanced cancers. Profiled with immunoSEQ multiplex PCR; TCRdb holds only in-frame clones, not every one. The sample holds about 79,000 clones; less than 90% are singletons and the top ten take around 13%. The sequencing used CD4+ or CD8+ T cells sorted from blood, collected in a trial of the OX40 agonist ivuxolimab. The source is an adult with an advanced solid tumor such as melanoma, head and neck, liver or kidney cancer. Both conserved end residues are part of each CDR3. The order of the fields is J gene, D gene, V gene, clone size, CDR3 DNA, CDR3 protein. The D gene is left open where the match is weak. Where a row states a size, it is once, few, many or the class of an expanded clone; other rows omit it.

>TRBJ2-1|TRBD2|TRBV4-2|NA
TGTGCCAGCAGCGCCCGCCTAGCGGGCTCCTACAATGAGCAGTTCTTC
CASSARLAGSYNEQFF
>TRBJ2-2|TRBD2|TRBV7-6|few
TGTGCCAGCAGCTTAGAAGCGGGAGGCACCGGGGAGCTGTTTTTT
CASSLEAGGTGELFF
>TRBJ2-3|NA|TRBV9|NA
TGTGCCAGCAGCGTAGATTTCTTCGAGGCGGGAGATACGCAGTATTTT
CASSVDFFEAGDTQYF
>TRBJ1-2|TRBD1|TRBV2|NA
TGTGCCAGCAGAGGACAGGTCTTTCACTATGGCTACACCTTC
CASRGQVFHYGYTF
>TRBJ2-3|TRBD2|TRBV29-1|NA
TGCAGCGTCTCCGGACTAGCGAAGGGAGGAGATACGCAGTATTTT
CSVSGLAKGGDTQYF
>TRBJ2-7|TRBD1|TRBV28|NA
TGTGCCAGCAGTTTTGGCAGGGGGCTAACCTACGAGCAGTACTTC
CASSFGRGLTYEQYF
>TRBJ1-2|NA|TRBV6-5|few
TGTGCCAGCGCCGGGGGCGAGTACTATGGCTACACCTTC
CASAGGEYYGYTF
>TRBJ2-3|NA|TRBV27|NA
TGTGCCAGCGGCTTAGGTAGCACAGATACGCAGTATTTT
CASGLGSTDTQYF
>TRBJ2-7|NA|TRBV5-6|NA
TGTGCCAGCAGCCCGGACAGCACCTACGAGCAGTACTTC
CASSPDSTYEQYF
>TRBJ2-7|NA|TRBV12-2|NA
TGTGCAAGTCGGCGCGGGAGAAGTCTTTACGAGCAGTACTTC
CASRRGRSLYEQYF
>TRBJ2-5|TRBD2|TRBV5-1|NA
TGCGCCAGCAGCCTTGGGACTAGCGGGAAGTACTTC
CASSLGTSGKYF
>TRBJ2-7|NA|TRBV29-1|NA
TGCAGCGTTGGAAGGGCACTAGATACGAACGAGCAGTACTTC
CSVGRALDTNEQYF
>TRBJ2-7|TRBD2|TRBV6-1|NA
TGTGCCAGCAGTGAAGGACTAGCGGGAGTAGGTGAGCAGTACTTC
CASSEGLAGVGEQYF
>TRBJ1-5|TRBD1|TRBV7-9|NA
TGTGCCAGCAGCTTAGATGGGGACAGCCAGCATTTT
CASSLDGDSQHF
>TRBJ2-1|TRBD1|TRBV2|NA
TGTGCCAGCAGCTCTCAACAGGGGCAGGAGCAGTTCTTC
CASSSQQGQEQFF
>TRBJ2-5|NA|TRBV6-5|NA
TGTGCCAGCAGTTCGGGCGGGATCACTGGAGAGACCCAGTACTTC
CASSSGGITGETQYF
>TRBJ2-7|TRBD1|TRBV5-1|NA
TGCGCCAGCAGCAGTGGACAGGGGCACGAGCAGTACTTC
CASSSGQGHEQYF
>TRBJ2-5|TRBD2|TRBV5-4|NA
TGTGCCAGCAGCTTGGAGGGACTAGCGGGAGAGACCCAGTACTTC
CASSLEGLAGETQYF
>TRBJ1-5|NA|TRBV28|NA
TGTGCCAGCAGTCTTGGAGGGCTGAGCAATCAGCCCCAGCATTTT
CASSLGGLSNQPQHF
>TRBJ2-7|NA|TRBV29-1|NA
TGCAGCGTGGCGGGACTTTCGTCCTACGAGCAGTACTTC
CSVAGLSSYEQYF
>TRBJ1-1|TRBD1|TRBV2|NA
TGTGCCAGCAGTTTATGGACAGGCCAGAACACTGAAGCTTTCTTT
CASSLWTGQNTEAFF
>TRBJ2-7|TRBD2|TRBV5-1|NA
TGCGCCAGCAGCTTGGCCAGCGGGAGCTACGAGCAGTACTTC
CASSLASGSYEQYF
>TRBJ2-7|TRBD2|TRBV7-2|once
TGTGCCAGCAGCTTACCGGGACTAGCGGAGTCCTCCTACGAGCAGTACTTC
CASSLPGLAESSYEQYF
>TRBJ2-7|NA|TRBV30|NA
TGTGCCTGGAGGGACTGGAAGGAGCAGTACTTC
CAWRDWKEQYF
>TRBJ2-7|NA|TRBV4-1|once
TGCGCCAGCAGCCAAATCGGGACGGGGGCCTACGAGCAGTACTTC
CASSQIGTGAYEQYF
>TRBJ2-1|TRBD2|TRBV19|NA
TGTGCCAGTAGTATGAGCGGGAGGGCCTCTAGCTCCTACAATGAGCAGTTCTTC
CASSMSGRASSSYNEQFF
>TRBJ1-6|NA|TRBV12-1|NA
TGTGCCAGCAGCTTTGGACGCCCCCTCCACTTT
CASSFGRPLHF
>TRBJ2-7|NA|TRBV9|NA
TGTGCCAGCAGCGTAGGCAGGGTCTCCTACGAGCAGTACTTC
CASSVGRVSYEQYF
>TRBJ1-4|NA|TRBV5-4|NA
TGTGCCAGCAGCAGTACAGGTGCAACTAATGAAAAACTGTTTTTT
CASSSTGATNEKLFF